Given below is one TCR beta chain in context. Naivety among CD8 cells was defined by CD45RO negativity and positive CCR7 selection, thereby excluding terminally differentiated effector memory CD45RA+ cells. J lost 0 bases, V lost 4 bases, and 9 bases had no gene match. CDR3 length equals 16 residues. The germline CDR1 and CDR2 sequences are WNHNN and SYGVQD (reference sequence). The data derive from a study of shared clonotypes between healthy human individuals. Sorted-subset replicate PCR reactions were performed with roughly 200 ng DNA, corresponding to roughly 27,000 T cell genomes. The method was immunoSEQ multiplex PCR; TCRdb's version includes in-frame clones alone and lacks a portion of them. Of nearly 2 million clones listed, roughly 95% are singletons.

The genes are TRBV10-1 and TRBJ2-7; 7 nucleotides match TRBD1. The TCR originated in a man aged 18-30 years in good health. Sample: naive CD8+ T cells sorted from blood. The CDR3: CASSGDRDSYSYEQYF. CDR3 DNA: TGCGCCAGCAGTGGAGACAGGGATTCCTACTCCTACGAGCAGTACTTC.